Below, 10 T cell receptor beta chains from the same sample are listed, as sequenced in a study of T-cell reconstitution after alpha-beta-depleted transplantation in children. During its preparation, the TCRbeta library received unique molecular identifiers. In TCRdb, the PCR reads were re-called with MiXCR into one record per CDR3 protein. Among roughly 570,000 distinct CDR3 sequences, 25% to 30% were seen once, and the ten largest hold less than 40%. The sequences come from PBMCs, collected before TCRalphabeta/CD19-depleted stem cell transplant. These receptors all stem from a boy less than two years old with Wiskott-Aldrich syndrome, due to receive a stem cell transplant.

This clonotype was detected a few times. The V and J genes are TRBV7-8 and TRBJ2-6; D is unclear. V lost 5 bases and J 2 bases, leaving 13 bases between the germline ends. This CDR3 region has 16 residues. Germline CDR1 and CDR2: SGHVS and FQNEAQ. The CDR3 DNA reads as TGTGCCAGCAGCCCAATGGGAAGGGCTGGGGCCAACGTCCTGACTTTC. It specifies CASSPMGRAGANVLTF. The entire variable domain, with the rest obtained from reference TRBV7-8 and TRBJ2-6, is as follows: GAGVSQSPRYKVAKRGQDVALRCDPISGHVSLFWYQQALGQGPEFLTYFQNEAQLDKSGLPSDRFFAERPEGSVSTLKIQRTQQEDSAVYLCASSPMGRAGANVLTFGAGSRLTVL.

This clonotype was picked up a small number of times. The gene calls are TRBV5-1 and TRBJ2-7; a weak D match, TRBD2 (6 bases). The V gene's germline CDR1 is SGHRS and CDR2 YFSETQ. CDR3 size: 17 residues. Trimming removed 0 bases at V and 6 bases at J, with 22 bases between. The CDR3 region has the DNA TGCGCCAGCAGCTTGGGAATCTTCCGCGGGATCAAGGGCGAGCAGTACTTC. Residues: CASSLGIFRGIKGEQYF.

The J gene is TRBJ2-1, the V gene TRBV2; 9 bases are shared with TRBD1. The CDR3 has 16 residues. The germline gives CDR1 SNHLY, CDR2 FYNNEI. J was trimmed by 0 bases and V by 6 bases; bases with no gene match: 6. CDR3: CASSNRGLGSYNEQFF. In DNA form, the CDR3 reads TGTGCCAGCAGCAACAGGGGGCTAGGCTCCTACAATGAGCAGTTCTTC.

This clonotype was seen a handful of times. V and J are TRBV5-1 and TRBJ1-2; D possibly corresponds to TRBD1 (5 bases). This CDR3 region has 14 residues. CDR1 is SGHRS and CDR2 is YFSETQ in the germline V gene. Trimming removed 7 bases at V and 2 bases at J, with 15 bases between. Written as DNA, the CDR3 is TGCGCCAGCTCCCCGGGACTGATGAACTATGGCTACACCTTC. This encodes CASSPGLMNYGYTF. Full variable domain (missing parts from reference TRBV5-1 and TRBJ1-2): KAGVTQTPRYLIKTRGQQVTLSCSPISGHRSVSWYQQTPGQGLQFLFEYFSETQRNKGNFPGRFSGRQFSNSRSEMNVSTLELGDSALYLCASSPGLMNYGYTFGSGTRLTVV.

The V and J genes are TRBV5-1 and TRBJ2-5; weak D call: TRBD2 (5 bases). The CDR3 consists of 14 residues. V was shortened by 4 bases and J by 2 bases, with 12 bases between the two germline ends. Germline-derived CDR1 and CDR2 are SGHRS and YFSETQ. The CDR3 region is CASSTGLVQETQYF. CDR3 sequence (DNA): TGCGCCAGCAGCACCGGACTTGTTCAAGAGACCCAGTACTTC.

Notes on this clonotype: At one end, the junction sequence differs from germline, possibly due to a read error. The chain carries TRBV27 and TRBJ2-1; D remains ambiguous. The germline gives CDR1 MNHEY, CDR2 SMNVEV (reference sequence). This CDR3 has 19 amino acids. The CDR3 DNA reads TGTGCCAGCAGTCAAACCAGCTTCGGTTTGGGTGTAGGTTACAATGACCAGTTCTTC. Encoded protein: CASSQTSFGLGVGYNDQFF.

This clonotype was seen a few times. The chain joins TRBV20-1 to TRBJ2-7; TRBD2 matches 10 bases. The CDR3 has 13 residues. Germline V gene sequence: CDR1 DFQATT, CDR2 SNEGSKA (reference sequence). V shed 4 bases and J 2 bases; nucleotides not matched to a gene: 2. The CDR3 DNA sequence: TGCAGTGCTAAACTAGCGGGGACCTACGAGCAGTACTTC. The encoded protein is CSAKLAGTYEQYF.

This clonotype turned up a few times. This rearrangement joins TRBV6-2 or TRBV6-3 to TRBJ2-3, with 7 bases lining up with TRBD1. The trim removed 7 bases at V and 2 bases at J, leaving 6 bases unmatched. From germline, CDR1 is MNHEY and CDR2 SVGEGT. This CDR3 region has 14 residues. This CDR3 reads CASNLQGTTDTQYF. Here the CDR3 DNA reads TGTGCCAGCAACCTACAGGGGACCACAGATACGCAGTATTTT.

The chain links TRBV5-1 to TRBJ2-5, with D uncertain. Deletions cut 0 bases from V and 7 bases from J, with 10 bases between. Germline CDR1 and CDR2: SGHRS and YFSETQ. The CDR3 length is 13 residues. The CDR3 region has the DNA TGCGCCAGCAGCTTGGAGTCTAGGGCGACCCAGTACTTC. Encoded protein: CASSLESRATQYF.

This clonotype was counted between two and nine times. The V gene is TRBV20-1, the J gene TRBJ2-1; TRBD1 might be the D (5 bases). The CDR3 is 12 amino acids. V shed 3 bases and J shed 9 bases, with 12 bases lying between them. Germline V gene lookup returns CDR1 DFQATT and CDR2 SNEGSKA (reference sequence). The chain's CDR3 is CSASLQVGEQFF. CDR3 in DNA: TGCAGTGCTAGCTTACAGGTTGGTGAGCAGTTCTTC.